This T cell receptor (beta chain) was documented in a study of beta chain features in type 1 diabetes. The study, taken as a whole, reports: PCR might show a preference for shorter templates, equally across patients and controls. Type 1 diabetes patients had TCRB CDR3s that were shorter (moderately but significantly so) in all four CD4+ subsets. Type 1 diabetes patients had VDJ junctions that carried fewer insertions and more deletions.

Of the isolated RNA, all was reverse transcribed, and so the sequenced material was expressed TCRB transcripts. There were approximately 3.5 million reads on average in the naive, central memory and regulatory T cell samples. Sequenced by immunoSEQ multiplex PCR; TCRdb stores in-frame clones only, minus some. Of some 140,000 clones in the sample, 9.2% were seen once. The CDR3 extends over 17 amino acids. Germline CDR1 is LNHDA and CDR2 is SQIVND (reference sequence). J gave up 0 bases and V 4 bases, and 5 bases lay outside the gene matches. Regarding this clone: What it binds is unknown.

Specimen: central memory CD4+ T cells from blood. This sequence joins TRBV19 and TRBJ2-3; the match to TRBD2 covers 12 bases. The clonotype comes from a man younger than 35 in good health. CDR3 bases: TGTGCCAGTAGTAAAGGACTAGCGGGGTTAAGCACAGATACGCAGTATTTT. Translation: CASSKGLAGLSTDTQYF.